This TCR beta chain stems from a study of cytomegalovirus exposure and HLA in healthy donors. Study-wide results and limits: Reports showed the classifier diagnosing cytomegalovirus status with high specificity and sensitivity. Analyzed later, most CMV-associated TCR beta chains appeared HLA-restricted. The authors later found HLA-associated TCR beta chains more clonally expanded than equally common others.

Per germline, CDR1 MNHNS and CDR2 SASEGT. The length of the CDR3 is 14 residues. Losses at the gene ends were 3 bases for V and 7 bases for J; bases not matched to a gene: 6. The PCR contained 60 Vbeta and 13 Jbeta primers. Profiling relied on immunoSEQ multiplex PCR, and the TCRdb table lists in-frame clones only, not all of them. The data hold roughly 63,000 clones, with roughly 77% observed a single time. With respect to this clone: The antigen remains unidentified.

This rearrangement joins TRBV6-1 to TRBJ2-1; 7 positions agree with TRBD1. Material for sequencing was PBMCs. The origin of this receptor is a woman aged 35 to 49 in good health and CMV-seropositive. CDR3 loop: CASSDPTGPNEQFF. The CDR3 bases are TGTGCCAGCAGTGATCCGACAGGGCCAAATGAGCAGTTCTTC.